Sequencing of this TCR beta chain was carried out in a study of T cell repertoires in cytomegalovirus infection. Study-level background: Researchers turned to recently identified HLA-C-restricted CMV epitopes as well as well-studied HLA-B-restricted ones. Signatures in public TCR beta sequences pointed to both CMV infection and matching HLA type.

Comment on this clonotype: Its specificity is not known.

Findings and limits, study-wide: Based on cumulative public TCR beta family frequency, carriers of CMV plus the relevant HLA were identified. In two of eight donors, the top clonotype was HLA-C-restricted CMV-specific.

This CDR3 comprises 16 residues. Trimming took 6 bases from V and 3 from J, leaving 20 bases between them. TCRdb analysed the reads with MiXCR anew, one entry per CDR3 protein. The data contain approximately 600,000 distinct CDR3 sequences, almost 40% of them singletons. This specimen was cultured PBMCs, taken from culture after CMV antigen stimulation. The receptor was derived from a human donor in good health (CMV status not recorded). Some clones in this sample may be carry-over from other donors' samples. The chain links TRBV12-3 or TRBV12-4 to TRBJ1-1, with a possible D match to TRBD1 (5 bases). CDR3 residues: CASRRGADNRYTEAFF. The CDR3 DNA follows: TGTGCCAGCAGGCGGGGTGCGGACAATCGGTACACTGAAGCTTTCTTT.